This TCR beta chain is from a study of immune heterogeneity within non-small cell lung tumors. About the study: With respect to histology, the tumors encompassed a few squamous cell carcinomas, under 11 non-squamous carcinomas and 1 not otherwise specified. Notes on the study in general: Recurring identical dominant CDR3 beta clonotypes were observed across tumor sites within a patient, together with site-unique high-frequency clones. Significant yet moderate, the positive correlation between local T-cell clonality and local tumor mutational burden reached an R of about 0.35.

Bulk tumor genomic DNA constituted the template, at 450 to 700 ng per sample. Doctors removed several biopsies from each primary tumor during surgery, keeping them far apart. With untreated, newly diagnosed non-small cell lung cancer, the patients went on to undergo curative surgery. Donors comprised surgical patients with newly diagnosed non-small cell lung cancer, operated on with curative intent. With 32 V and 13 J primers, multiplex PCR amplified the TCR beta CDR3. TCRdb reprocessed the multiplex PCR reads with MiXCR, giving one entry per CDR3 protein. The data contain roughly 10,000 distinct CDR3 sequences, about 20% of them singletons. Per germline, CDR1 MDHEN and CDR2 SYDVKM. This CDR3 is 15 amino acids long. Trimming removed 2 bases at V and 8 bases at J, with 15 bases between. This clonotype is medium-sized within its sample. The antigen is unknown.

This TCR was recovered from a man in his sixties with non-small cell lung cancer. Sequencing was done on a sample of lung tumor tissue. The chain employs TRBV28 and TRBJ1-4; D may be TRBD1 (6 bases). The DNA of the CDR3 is TGTGCCAGCAGTTTAGGGGGGGCGGTGAGGGAAAAACTGTTTTTT. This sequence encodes CASSLGGAVREKLFF.